Shown below are 21 T cell receptor beta chains from a single sample sequenced in a study of radiotherapy plus CTLA-4 blockade in lung cancer. The assay was immunoSEQ multiplex PCR, and TCRdb's table has in-frame clones only and misses some. Here the sample spans 2,500 to 3,500 clones, approximately 88% being singletons. The sample was tumor tissue, taken from a patient treated with radiotherapy plus ipilimumab. The receptors stem from a human donor with non-small cell lung cancer that progressed on radiotherapy plus ipilimumab.

The genes are TRBV9 and TRBJ2-2; D not resolved. The CDR3 runs 14 residues. Germline V gene data show CDR1 as SGDLS and CDR2 as YYNGEE. V was cut by 3 bases and J by 3 bases, with 9 bases left in between. The CDR3, as DNA: TGTGCCAGCAGCGACGGACCCGACACCGGGGAGCTGTTTTTT. Its translation is CASSDGPDTGELFF.

This clone was detected only a few times. The chain combines TRBV18 with TRBJ1-1; D is possibly TRBD1 (5 bases). Trimming pared 6 bases from V and 1 base from J, leaving 15 bases between. Germline V gene sequence: CDR1 KGHSH, CDR2 LQKENI. CDR3 length: 15 residues. The CDR3 DNA sequence: TGTGCCAGCTCCCCCAGGGAGGTCACGAACACTGAAGCTTTCTTT. This encodes CASSPREVTNTEAFF. Full variable domain (missing parts from reference TRBV18 and TRBJ1-1): NAGVMQNPRHLVRRRGQEARLRCSPMKGHSHVYWYRQLPEEGLKFMVYLQKENIIDESGMPKERFSAEFPKEGPSILRIQQVVRGDSAAYFCASSPREVTNTEAFFGQGTRLTVV.

V gene TRBV5-1 combines with J gene TRBJ2-1; the match to TRBD2 covers 10 bases. CDR3 length equals 16 residues. CDR1 and CDR2 from the germline V gene are SGHRS and YFSETQ. V dropped 0 bases and J dropped 3; count of bases not matched to a gene: 3. CDR3 sequence: CASSLAGLANYNEQFF. Written as DNA, the CDR3 is TGCGCCAGCAGCTTGGCGGGACTAGCGAACTACAATGAGCAGTTCTTC.

Turning to this clone: An end of the junction differs from the germline gene, which may be a read error. The V call is TRBV5-1, the J call TRBJ2-1; either TRBD1 or TRBD2 may fit D (5 bases each). Germline V lookup: CDR1 SGHRS, CDR2 YFSETQ. The CDR3 consists of 16 residues. The CDR3 DNA reads as TGCGCCAGCAGCGTTGGTGGGGCGGGCTCATACAATAAGCAGTTCTTC. Protein: CASSVGGAGSYNKQFF.

The chain uses TRBV27 and TRBJ1-2, with D tentatively TRBD1 (5 bases). This CDR3 is 12 amino acids long. Between the trimmed V and J ends, which lost 6 bases and 5 bases, there was a span of 10 bases. Germline CDR1 MNHEY, CDR2 SMNVEV (reference sequence). DNA of the CDR3: TGTGCCAGCAGCCCAAGGGGATATGGCTACACCTTC. It translates to CASSPRGYGYTF.

The rearrangement links TRBV9 to TRBJ1-2; D is possibly TRBD1 (5 bases). Trimming left V 4 bases short and J 2 bases short, with 21 bases between. The germline V gene encodes CDR1 SGDLS and CDR2 YYNGEE. There are 17 residues in the CDR3. The CDR3 coding sequence is TGTGCCAGCAGCTCCCGGGGTATGGACAACGCGAACTATGGCTACACCTTC. Protein: CASSSRGMDNANYGYTF.

The V call is TRBV7-3, the J call TRBJ2-7, with D unclear. The CDR3 sequence is 11 residues long. Germline V gives CDR1 SGHTA, CDR2 FQGTGA. Trimming removed 5 bases from V and 3 bases from J, with 5 bases in between. Written as DNA, the CDR3 is TGTGCCAGCAGCAAAAACTACGAGCAGTACTTC. Amino acids: CASSKNYEQYF.

The J gene is TRBJ1-1, the V gene TRBV6-1; 10 bases align to TRBD1. The V and J ends lost 4 bases and 1 base, in that order; junction bases with no gene match: 3. Germline V gives CDR1 MNHNS, CDR2 SASEGT. This CDR3 is 15 amino acids long. The CDR3 sequence: CASSGWTGGNTEAFF. DNA of the CDR3: TGTGCCAGCAGTGGCTGGACAGGGGGGAACACTGAAGCTTTCTTT.

The rearrangement links TRBV7-6 to TRBJ1-1; D is unresolved. There are 17 residues in the CDR3. The germline V gene has CDR1 SGHVS and CDR2 FNYEAQ. Trimming removed 2 bases at V and 1 base at J, with 17 bases between. CDR3 DNA: TGTGCCAGCAGCTTAATGGTGCAGCCGACGGGGAACACTGAAGCTTTCTTT. This gives the protein CASSLMVQPTGNTEAFF.

The J gene is TRBJ1-2, the V gene TRBV15; 9 bases align to TRBD1. Germline-derived CDR1 and CDR2 are LNHNV and YYDKDF (reference sequence). Germline trimming cut 1 base from V and 0 bases from J; bases unmatched to any gene: 0. This CDR3 region has 15 residues. This chain's CDR3 is CATSRGDRANYGYTF. The CDR3 DNA reads TGTGCCACCAGCAGAGGGGACAGGGCTAACTATGGCTACACCTTC.

The chain employs TRBV18 and TRBJ2-5, with D perhaps TRBD2 (5 bases). The CDR3 is 15 residues long. Germline values: CDR1 KGHSH, CDR2 LQKENI. V lost 1 base and J 1 base, leaving 10 bases between the germline ends. CDR3 in DNA: TGTGCCAGCTCACCACTAGTCGGAGGCCAAGAGACCCAGTACTTC. As protein: CASSPLVGGQETQYF.

The chain recombines TRBV11-2 with TRBJ1-3; 7 bases fit TRBD1. The CDR3 sequence is 17 residues long. Germline CDR1 reads SGHAT; CDR2 reads FQNNGV. V was pared by 3 bases and J by 0 bases, with 8 bases of the junction left unmatched. For the CDR3, the DNA is TGTGCCAGCAGCTTTACGTCAGGGGGATACTCTGGAAACACCATATATTTT. It codes for CASSFTSGGYSGNTIYF.

Only a few counts were recorded for this clone. This chain links TRBV14 with TRBJ1-6; D is unresolved. This CDR3 contains 13 residues. The V and J ends lost 1 base and 14 bases respectively, with 12 bases between them. Germline values: CDR1 SGHDN, CDR2 FVKESK. Here the CDR3 DNA reads TGTGCCAGCAGCCAAGTTTTAGGCCGGGCCCTCCACTTT. It codes for CASSQVLGRALHF.

This chain uses TRBV11-3 with TRBJ2-3; D not resolved. The CDR3 extends over 15 amino acids. The V gene lost 1 base and the J gene lost 6 bases, with 14 bases spanning the gap. Germline loops: CDR1 SGHNT, CDR2 YENEEA. This CDR3 is CASSLGSILTDTQYF. The CDR3 coding sequence is TGTGCCAGCAGCTTAGGGTCCATCCTCACTGATACGCAGTATTTT.

V is TRBV19 and J is TRBJ2-2; D call uncertain. Trimming cost V 9 bases and J 2 bases, with 10 bases left between them. CDR3 length: 13 amino acids. Looked up from germline, CDR1 is LNHDA and CDR2 is SQIVND (reference sequence). The chain's CDR3 is CASANTNTGELFF. The CDR3 DNA follows: TGTGCCAGCGCAAATACCAACACCGGGGAGCTGTTTTTT.

Here the CDR3 DNA reads TGTGCCAGCAGTGAATTCGGGACGTCTAACTATGGCTACACCTTC. Translation gives CASSEFGTSNYGYTF. This chain uses TRBV25-1 with TRBJ1-2, with a possible D match to TRBD1 (5 bases). Germline loops: CDR1 MGHDK, CDR2 SYGVNS. V was shortened by 1 base and J by 0 bases, with 9 bases between the two germline ends. This CDR3 is 15 amino acids long.

This chain links TRBV5-1 with TRBJ2-1; TRBD2 aligns across 15 bases. J gave up 1 base and V 3 bases, and 8 bases lay outside the gene matches. This CDR3 is 19 amino acids long. The germline gives CDR1 SGHRS, CDR2 YFSETQ. CDR3 DNA sequence: TGCGCCAGCAGCTCAGGACTAGCGGGGGGGCCCCAATCCTACAATGAGCAGTTCTTC. Protein sequence: CASSSGLAGGPQSYNEQFF.

The V gene is TRBV2, the J gene TRBJ2-7; possibly TRBD2 for D (5 bases). The V end lost 8 bases, the J end lost 1 base, and 15 bases lay between the germline ends. CDR1 and CDR2 from the germline V gene are SNHLY and FYNNEI. CDR3 size: 14 residues. The CDR3 nucleotides are TGTGCCAGCCTCGGGGTAACTAGATCCTACGAGCAGTACTTC. Encoded protein: CASLGVTRSYEQYF.

Worth noting for this clone: The germline gene is not matched at one end of the junction; a read error may be the cause. The genes are TRBV7-2 and TRBJ2-1; TRBD2 aligns across 10 bases. This CDR3 is 17 amino acids long. The germline CDR1 and CDR2 sequences are SGHTA and FQGNSA. The CDR3, as DNA: TGTGCCAGCAGCTCGGCTAGCGGGGGAGCGGGTTACAATGAGCAATTCTTC. This sequence encodes CASSSASGGAGYNEQFF.

V is TRBV4-2 and J is TRBJ2-1; possible D gene TRBD2, 6 bases. Germline-derived CDR1 and CDR2 are LGHNA and YNFKEQ. CDR3 length equals 15 residues. V lost 0 bases and J 0 bases, leaving 6 bases between the germline ends. CDR3 region: CASSQDGSSYNEQFF. The DNA of the CDR3 is TGTGCCAGCAGCCAAGACGGGAGCTCCTACAATGAGCAGTTCTTC.

This chain joins TRBV9 and TRBJ2-6; D not certain. V was cut by 5 bases and J by 1 base, with 4 bases left in between. Germline values: CDR1 SGDLS, CDR2 YYNGEE. The length of the CDR3 is 13 residues. CDR3 coding DNA: TGTGCCAGCAGGGGATCTGGGGCCAACGTCCTGACTTTC. It is translated as CASRGSGANVLTF.